The 15 T cell receptor beta chains in this list originate from one sample, sequenced in a study of shared clonotypes between healthy human individuals. The protocol was immunoSEQ multiplex PCR, while the TCRdb copy is restricted to in-frame clones and leaves out a portion. The data contain nearly 1,000,000 clones, 76% of them singletons. The sample taken for sequencing was memory CD4+ T cells sorted from blood. Subset specified: CD45RA-negative fraction. The source is a young man in good health.

The chain uses TRBV4-1 and TRBJ2-3, with unresolved D. The CDR3 extends over 17 amino acids. V lost 4 bases and J lost 4, with 21 bases in between. Germline V gene data show CDR1 as MGHRA and CDR2 as YSYEKL. The CDR3 bases are TGCGCCAGCAGCCCCCTACGTGGCACCAAAGGCCCAGATACGCAGTATTTT. Translated, it gives CASSPLRGTKGPDTQYF.

This chain links TRBV6-5 with TRBJ2-5; D ambiguous. The CDR3 is 16 residues long. V lost 3 bases and J 2 bases, leaving 16 bases between the germline ends. Germline V gene lookup returns CDR1 MNHEY and CDR2 SVGAGI. CDR3 nucleotides: TGTGCCAGCAGTTATACGGACGGCGGCCCGCAAGAGACCCAGTACTTC. This codes for CASSYTDGGPQETQYF.

The rearrangement uses TRBV27 and TRBJ2-7; D remains unclear. The CDR3 has 10 residues. Trimming took 7 bases from V and 4 from J, leaving 5 bases between them. The germline V gene encodes CDR1 MNHEY and CDR2 SMNVEV (reference sequence). The CDR3: CASMEYEQYF. As DNA, the CDR3 is TGTGCCAGCATGGAGTACGAGCAGTACTTC.

The CDR3 reads CASSIGTPSTGELFF. DNA of the CDR3: TGTGCCAGCAGCATAGGGACTCCCTCCACCGGGGAGCTGTTTTTT. The rearrangement uses TRBV7-6 and TRBJ2-2, with D perhaps matching TRBD2 (6 bases). Germline CDR1 SGHVS, CDR2 FNYEAQ. With 5 bases removed from V and 4 bases from J, the gap between germline ends came to 14 bases. The CDR3 length is 15 residues.

CDR3 coding DNA: TGTGCCAGTAGAAGGGGACTAGCGGGAGTCAATGAGCAGTTCTTC. Protein: CASRRGLAGVNEQFF. J is TRBJ2-1 and V is TRBV19; TRBD2 agrees at 14 bases. Germline CDR1 reads LNHDA; CDR2 reads SQIVND (reference sequence). V lost 6 bases, J lost 6 bases, and 4 bases stayed unmatched. The CDR3 runs 15 residues.

This sequence joins TRBV28 and TRBJ1-4; TRBD1 is a possible D gene (5 bases). Trimming left V 4 bases short and J 8 bases short, with 17 bases between. Germline V gene sequence: CDR1 MDHEN, CDR2 SYDVKM. CDR3 length: 15 amino acids. CDR3 region: CASSYPWGVGEKLFF. In DNA, the CDR3 is TGTGCCAGCAGTTACCCCTGGGGGGTCGGAGAAAAACTGTTTTTT.

This clone was picked up a small number of times. The chain links TRBV7-9 to TRBJ1-3, with D unresolved. This CDR3 is built from 14 residues. Trimming left V 2 bases short and J 4 bases short, with 9 bases between. Germline CDR1 and CDR2: SEHNR and FQNEAQ (reference sequence). DNA for the CDR3: TGTGCCAGCAGCTTACAACAGACAGGAAACACCATATATTTT. Its protein is CASSLQQTGNTIYF. Complete variable domain (other parts from reference TRBV7-9 and TRBJ1-3): DTGVSQNPRHKITKRGQNVTFRCDPISEHNRLYWYRQTLGQGPEFLTYFQNEAQLEKSRLLSDRFSAERPKGSFSTLEIQRTEQGDSAMYLCASSLQQTGNTIYFGEGSWLTVV.

The rearrangement links TRBV28 to TRBJ2-7; 7 bases line up with TRBD1. CDR3 length equals 13 residues. With 6 bases clipped from V and 3 bases from J, the junction kept 5 bases outside the gene matches. Germline V gene data show CDR1 as MDHEN and CDR2 as SYDVKM. The CDR3 here is CASRTQGVYEQYF. The CDR3 coding sequence is TGTGCCAGCAGGACTCAGGGGGTCTACGAGCAGTACTTC.

This clone occurred once. The chain links TRBV2 to TRBJ2-5; D is perhaps TRBD2 (6 bases). Trimming removed 7 bases from V and 5 bases from J, with 23 bases in between. The CDR3 extends over 16 amino acids. In germline, CDR1 is SNHLY, CDR2 FYNNEI. The CDR3 DNA follows: TGTGCCAGCACTCCACTCGGGACCGCCCGGGGGGAGACCCAGTACTTC. Its protein is CASTPLGTARGETQYF.

The chain uses TRBV5-4 and TRBJ2-1; 11 bases fit TRBD2. CDR3 length: 16 amino acids. Per germline, CDR1 SGHNT and CDR2 YYREEE (reference sequence). With V trimmed by 1 base and J by 10 bases, 10 bases remained unmatched. For the CDR3, the DNA is TGTGCCAGCAGCTTGACTAGCGGGAGAACATCAGGGGAGCAGTTCTTC. It specifies CASSLTSGRTSGEQFF. Variable domain in full (rest from reference TRBV5-4 and TRBJ2-1): ETGVTQSPTHLIKTRGQQVTLRCSSQSGHNTVSWYQQALGQGPQFIFQYYREEENGRGNFPPRFSGLQFPNYSSELNVNALELDDSALYLCASSLTSGRTSGEQFFGPGTRLTVL.

This chain links TRBV4-1 with TRBJ2-1; 8 nucleotides agree with TRBD2. There are 17 residues in the CDR3. After removal of 0 bases from V and 9 bases from J, the junction contained 13 bases not matched to a gene. Germline V CDR1 and CDR2: MGHRA, YSYEKL. As DNA, the CDR3 is TGCGCCAGCAGCCAAGAGGGTCTGGGACTAGGGTTAGGTGAGCAGTTCTTC. It encodes CASSQEGLGLGLGEQFF.

This rearrangement joins TRBV10-3 to TRBJ2-5; D not certain. V was clipped by 4 bases and J by 6 bases, with 15 bases between them. The germline V gene encodes CDR1 ENHRY and CDR2 SYGVKD. This CDR3 is 14 amino acids long. DNA of the CDR3: TGTGCCATCAGTGGGCACGTTGCGGACCAGACCCAGTACTTC. The encoded protein is CAISGHVADQTQYF.

As to this clone: Since a much larger clone is just one base distant, this may be a read error. The CDR3 end shows no conserved phenylalanine or tryptophan, and so a read error is likely. J is TRBJ1-2 and V is TRBV30; the D is unclear. The germline V gene has CDR1 GTSNPN and CDR2 SVGIG (reference sequence). Trimming cost V 4 bases and J 7 bases, with 13 bases left between them. This CDR3 has 12 residues. Here the CDR3 reads CAWKTTTPGYTL. DNA for the CDR3: TGTGCCTGGAAAACGACGACCCCTGGCTACACCCTC.

This chain connects TRBV5-1 to TRBJ2-2; TRBD1 might be the D (5 bases). Germline loops: CDR1 SGHRS, CDR2 YFSETQ. The CDR3 loop spans 14 amino acids. Trimming removed 4 bases from V and 4 bases from J, with 11 bases in between. The CDR3 nucleotides are TGCGCCAGCAGCCAGACAGTGGGCACCGGGGAGCTGTTTTTT. This gives the protein CASSQTVGTGELFF.

The V call is TRBV7-8, the J call TRBJ2-4; 8 positions match TRBD1. The junction had 19 bases not matched to a gene; V was cut back by 5 bases and J by 1 base. Per the germline V gene, CDR1 is SGHVS and CDR2 is FQNEAQ. CDR3 length: 20 residues. The CDR3 DNA follows: TGTGCCAGCAGCCCGAATGATTGGACAGGGAATTTAGGGGCCAAAAACATTCAGTACTTC. As protein: CASSPNDWTGNLGAKNIQYF.